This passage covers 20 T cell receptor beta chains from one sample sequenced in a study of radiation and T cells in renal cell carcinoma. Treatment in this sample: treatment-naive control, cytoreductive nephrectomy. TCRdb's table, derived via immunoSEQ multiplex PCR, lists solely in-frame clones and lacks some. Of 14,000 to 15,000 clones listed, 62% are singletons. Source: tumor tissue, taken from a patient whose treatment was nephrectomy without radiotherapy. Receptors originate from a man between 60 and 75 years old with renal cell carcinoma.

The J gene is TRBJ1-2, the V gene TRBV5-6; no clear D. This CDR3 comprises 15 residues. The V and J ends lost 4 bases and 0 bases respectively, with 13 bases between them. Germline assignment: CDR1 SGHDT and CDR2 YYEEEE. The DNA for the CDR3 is TGTGCCAGCAGCAAGAGACATATAGCTAACTATGGCTACACCTTC. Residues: CASSKRHIANYGYTF.

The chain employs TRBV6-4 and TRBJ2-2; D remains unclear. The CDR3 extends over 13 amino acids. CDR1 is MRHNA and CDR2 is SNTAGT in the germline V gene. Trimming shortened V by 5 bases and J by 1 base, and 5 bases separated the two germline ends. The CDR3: CASSPENTGELFF. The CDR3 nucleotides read TGTGCCAGCAGTCCAGAGAACACCGGGGAGCTGTTTTTT.

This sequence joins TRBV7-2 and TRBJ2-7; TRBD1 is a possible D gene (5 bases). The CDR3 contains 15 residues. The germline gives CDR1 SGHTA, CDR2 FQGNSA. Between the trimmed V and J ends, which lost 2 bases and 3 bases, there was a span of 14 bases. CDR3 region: CASSLKAGNFYEQYF. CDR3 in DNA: TGTGCCAGCAGCTTAAAGGCAGGGAACTTCTACGAGCAGTACTTC.

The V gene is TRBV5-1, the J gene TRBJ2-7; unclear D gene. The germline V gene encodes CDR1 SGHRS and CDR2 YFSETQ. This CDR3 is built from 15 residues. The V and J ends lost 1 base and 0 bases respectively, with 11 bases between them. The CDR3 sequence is CASSLLGLSSYEQYF. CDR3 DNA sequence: TGCGCCAGCAGCTTGTTGGGTTTAAGCTCCTACGAGCAGTACTTC.

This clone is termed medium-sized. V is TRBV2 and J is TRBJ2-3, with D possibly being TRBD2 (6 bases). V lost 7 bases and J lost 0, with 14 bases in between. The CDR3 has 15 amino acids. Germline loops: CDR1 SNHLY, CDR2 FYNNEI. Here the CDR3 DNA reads TGTGCCAGCACCGGAAGGGACTTCAGCACAGATACGCAGTATTTT. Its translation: CASTGRDFSTDTQYF.

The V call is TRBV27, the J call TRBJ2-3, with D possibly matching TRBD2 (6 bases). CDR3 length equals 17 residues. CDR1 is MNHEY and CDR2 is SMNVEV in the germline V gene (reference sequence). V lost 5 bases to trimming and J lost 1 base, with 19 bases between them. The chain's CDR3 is CASSTPSASLGTDTQYF. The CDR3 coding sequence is TGTGCCAGCAGTACCCCTAGCGCCTCATTGGGCACAGATACGCAGTATTTT.

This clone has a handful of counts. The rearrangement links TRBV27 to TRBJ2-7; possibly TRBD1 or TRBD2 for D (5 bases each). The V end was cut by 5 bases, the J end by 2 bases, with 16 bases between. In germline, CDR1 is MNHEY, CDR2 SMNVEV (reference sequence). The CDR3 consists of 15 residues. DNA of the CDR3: TGTGCCAGCAGTCCCGGTTCGGGGCCAGCCTACGAGCAGTACTTC. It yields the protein CASSPGSGPAYEQYF.

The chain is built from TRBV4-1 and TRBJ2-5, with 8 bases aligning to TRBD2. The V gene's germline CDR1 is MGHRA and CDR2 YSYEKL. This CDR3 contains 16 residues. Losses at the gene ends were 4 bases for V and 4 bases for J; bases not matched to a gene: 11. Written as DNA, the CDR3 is TGCGCCAGCAGCCCCACCATCGGGGGGGCCGGAGAGACCCAGTACTTC. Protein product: CASSPTIGGAGETQYF.

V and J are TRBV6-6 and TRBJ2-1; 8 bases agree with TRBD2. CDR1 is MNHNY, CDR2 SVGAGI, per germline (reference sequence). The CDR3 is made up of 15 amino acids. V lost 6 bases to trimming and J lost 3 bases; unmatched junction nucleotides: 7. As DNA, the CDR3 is TGTGCCAGCAGCCCCGGTGCGGGAGGCTACAATGAGCAGTTCTTC. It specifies CASSPGAGGYNEQFF.

As DNA, the CDR3 is TGTGCCACCCAGGACAGCGGGAACACCGGGGAGCTGTTTTTT. Its translation: CATQDSGNTGELFF. The rearrangement joins TRBV6-1 to TRBJ2-2; TRBD1 is a possible D gene (6 bases). Germline V gene data show CDR1 as MNHNS and CDR2 as SASEGT. This CDR3 contains 14 residues. Trimming took off 10 bases at V and 1 base at J, with 13 bases between the two ends.

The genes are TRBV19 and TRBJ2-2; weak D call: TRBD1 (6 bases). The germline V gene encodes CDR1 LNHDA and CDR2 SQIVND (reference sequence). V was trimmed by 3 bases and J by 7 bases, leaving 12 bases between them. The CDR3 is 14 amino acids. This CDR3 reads CASSIVRGGGELFF. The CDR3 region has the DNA TGTGCCAGTAGTATCGTCCGAGGGGGCGGGGAGCTGTTTTTT. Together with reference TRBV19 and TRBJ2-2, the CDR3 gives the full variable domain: DGGITQSPKYLFRKEGQNVTLSCEQNLNHDAMYWYRQDPGQGLRLIYYSQIVNDFQKGDIAEGYSVSREKKESFPLTVTSAQKNPTAFYLCASSIVRGGGELFFGEGSRLTVL.

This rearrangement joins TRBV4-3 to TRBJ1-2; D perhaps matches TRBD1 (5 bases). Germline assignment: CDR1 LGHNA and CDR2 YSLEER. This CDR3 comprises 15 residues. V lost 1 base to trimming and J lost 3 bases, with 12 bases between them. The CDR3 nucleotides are TGCGCCAGCAGCCAAGGCAGGGCGCGCGACTATGGCTACACCTTC. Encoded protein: CASSQGRARDYGYTF.

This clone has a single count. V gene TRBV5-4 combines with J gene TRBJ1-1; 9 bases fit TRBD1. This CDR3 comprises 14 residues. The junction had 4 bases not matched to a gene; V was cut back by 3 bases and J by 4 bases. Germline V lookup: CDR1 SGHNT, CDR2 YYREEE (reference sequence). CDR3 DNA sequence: TGTGCCAGCAGCTCGGGACAGGGCGGCACTGAAGCTTTCTTT. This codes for CASSSGQGGTEAFF.

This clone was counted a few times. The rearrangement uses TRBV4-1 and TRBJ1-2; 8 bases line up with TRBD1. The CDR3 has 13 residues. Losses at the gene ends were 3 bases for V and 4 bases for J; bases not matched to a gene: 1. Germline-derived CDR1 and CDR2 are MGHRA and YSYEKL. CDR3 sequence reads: CASSHGQGYGYTF. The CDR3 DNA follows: TGCGCCAGCAGCCACGGACAGGGCTATGGCTACACCTTC.

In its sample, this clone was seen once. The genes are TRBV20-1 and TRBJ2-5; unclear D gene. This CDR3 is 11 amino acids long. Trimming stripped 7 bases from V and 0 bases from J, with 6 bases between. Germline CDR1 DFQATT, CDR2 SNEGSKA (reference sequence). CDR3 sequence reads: CSEVDQETQYF. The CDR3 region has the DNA TGCAGTGAGGTGGACCAAGAGACCCAGTACTTC.

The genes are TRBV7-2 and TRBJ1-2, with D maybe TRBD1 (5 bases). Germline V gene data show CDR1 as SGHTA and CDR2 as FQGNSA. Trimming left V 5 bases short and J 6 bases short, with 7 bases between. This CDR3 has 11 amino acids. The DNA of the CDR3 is TGTGCCAGCAGCATCAGGGATGGCTACACCTTC. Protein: CASSIRDGYTF.

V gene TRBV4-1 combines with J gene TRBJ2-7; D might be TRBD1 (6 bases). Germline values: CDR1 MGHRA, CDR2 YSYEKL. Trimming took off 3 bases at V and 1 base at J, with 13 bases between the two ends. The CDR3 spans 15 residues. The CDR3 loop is CASSHSLQGSYEQYF. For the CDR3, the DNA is TGCGCCAGCAGCCACTCCCTACAGGGATCCTACGAGCAGTACTTC.

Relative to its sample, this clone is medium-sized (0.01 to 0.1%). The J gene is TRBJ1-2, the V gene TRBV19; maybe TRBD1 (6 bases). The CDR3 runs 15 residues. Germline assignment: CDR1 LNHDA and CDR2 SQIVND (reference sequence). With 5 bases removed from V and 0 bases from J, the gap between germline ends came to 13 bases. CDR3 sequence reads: CASSVDRRSNYGYTF. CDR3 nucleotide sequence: TGTGCCAGTAGTGTCGACAGGCGTTCTAACTATGGCTACACCTTC.

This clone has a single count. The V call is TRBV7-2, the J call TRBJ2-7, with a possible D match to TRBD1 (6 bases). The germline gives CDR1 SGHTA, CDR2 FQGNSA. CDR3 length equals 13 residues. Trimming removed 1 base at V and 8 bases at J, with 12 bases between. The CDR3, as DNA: TGTGCCAGCAGCTTAGTGGGTCAGGGGAAGCAGTACTTC. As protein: CASSLVGQGKQYF.

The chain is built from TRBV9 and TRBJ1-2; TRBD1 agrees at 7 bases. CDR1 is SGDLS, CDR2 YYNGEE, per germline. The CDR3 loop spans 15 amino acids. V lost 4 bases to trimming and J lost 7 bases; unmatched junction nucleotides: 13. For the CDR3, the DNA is TGTGCCAGCAGCCCAGGGGGTTCCATGCTCCGTGGCTACACCTTC. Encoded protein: CASSPGGSMLRGYTF.